This T cell receptor beta chain was obtained from a study of shared clonotypes between healthy human individuals. Study findings and constraints: Sharing across four donors was highest in naive CD4 (around 5%) and lowest in memory CD8 (roughly 0.4%).

In the sorted-subset replicate PCRs, approximately 200 ng DNA, roughly 30,000 T cell genomes, was used. Repertoires were generated with immunoSEQ multiplex PCR, while TCRdb's copy carries only in-frame clones and drops some. The sample shows about 2.1 million clones, just over 90% of them seen only once. Note on this clone: Antigen specificity is unknown.

Naive CD8 cells lacked CD45RO, underwent positive selection for CCR7 and left out terminally differentiated effector memory CD45RA+ cells. Nashville, Tennessee was home to all donors, who were Caucasian adults. The germline gives CDR1 MNHEY, CDR2 SMNVEV (reference sequence). The CDR3 runs to 14 residues. Losses at the gene ends were 5 bases for V and 5 bases for J; bases not matched to a gene: 6. Input material: naive CD8+ T cells from PBMCs. This TCR was sampled from a man between 18 and 35 years old in good health. Some clones in this sample may be carry-over from other donors' samples. The chain employs TRBV27 and TRBJ1-2; 9 bases are a match to TRBD1. CDR3 nucleotides: TGTGCCAGCAGTCCACGGACAGGGGAATATGGCTACACCTTC. Translation: CASSPRTGEYGYTF.